The clone carrying this T cell receptor beta chain occurred a few times. The CDR3 contains 15 residues. J was trimmed by 6 bases and V by 6 bases; bases with no gene match: 11. The use of a sample-barcoded 5' primer and a J-beta primer mix characterized a second PCR of about 7 to 12 cycles. The yield of each sample was at least 2.5 million CDR3-containing paired-end reads. TCRdb passed the 5' RACE reads through MiXCR, listing each CDR3 protein once. The sample shows approximately 1.5 million distinct CDR3 sequences, under 55% of them seen only once. This record comes from a study of blood T cells in healthy people across ages.

The sequenced material came from blood. The receptor comes from a woman aged 18-29 years in good health. The chain has TRBV12-3 or TRBV12-4 and TRBJ2-1, with 7 nucleotides matching TRBD2. The CDR3 bases are TGTGCCAGCAGCTTCTTACCTAGCGGCCCCAATGAGCAGTTCTTC. This translates into CASSFLPSGPNEQFF.